This entry concerns a single T cell receptor (beta chain). Its antigen is not identified. The data derive from a study of cytomegalovirus exposure and HLA in healthy donors. Whole-study results and caveats: Indistinguishable V segments such as TRBV6-2 and TRBV6-3 were excluded.

Germline V gene lookup returns CDR1 SQVTM and CDR2 ANQGSEA. V lost 4 bases, J lost 1 base, and 3 bases stayed unmatched. The CDR3 has 13 amino acids. PCR primers comprised 60 Vbeta and 13 Jbeta primers. Produced via immunoSEQ multiplex PCR; TCRdb's table is partial and in-frame only. The sample table includes some 200,000 clones. The receptor was derived from a boy aged 5-17 years in good health and CMV-seronegative. This chain connects TRBV29-1 to TRBJ2-5; the match to TRBD1 covers 7 bases. Sequenced material: PBMCs. CDR3 sequence (DNA): TGCAGCGTTGTTGGGACAGTCCAAGAGACCCAGTACTTC. Protein: CSVVGTVQETQYF.